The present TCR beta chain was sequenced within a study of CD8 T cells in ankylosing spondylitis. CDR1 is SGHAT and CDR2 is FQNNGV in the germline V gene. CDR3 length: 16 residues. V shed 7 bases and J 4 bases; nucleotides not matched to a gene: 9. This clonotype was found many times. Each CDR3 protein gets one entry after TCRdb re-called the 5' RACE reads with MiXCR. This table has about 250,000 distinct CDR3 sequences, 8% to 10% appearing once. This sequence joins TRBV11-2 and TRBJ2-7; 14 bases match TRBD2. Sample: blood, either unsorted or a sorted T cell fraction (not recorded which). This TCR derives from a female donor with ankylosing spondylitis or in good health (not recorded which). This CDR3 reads CASTIHGTSGRYEQYF. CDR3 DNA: TGTGCCAGCACCATCCACGGGACTAGCGGGAGATACGAGCAGTACTTC. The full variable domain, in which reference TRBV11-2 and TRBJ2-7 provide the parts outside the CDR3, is EAGVAQSPRYKIIEKRQSVAFWCNPISGHATLYWYQQILGQGPKLLIQFQNNGVVDDSQLPKDRFSAERLKGVDSTLKIQPAKLEDSAVYLCASTIHGTSGRYEQYFGPGTRLTVT.